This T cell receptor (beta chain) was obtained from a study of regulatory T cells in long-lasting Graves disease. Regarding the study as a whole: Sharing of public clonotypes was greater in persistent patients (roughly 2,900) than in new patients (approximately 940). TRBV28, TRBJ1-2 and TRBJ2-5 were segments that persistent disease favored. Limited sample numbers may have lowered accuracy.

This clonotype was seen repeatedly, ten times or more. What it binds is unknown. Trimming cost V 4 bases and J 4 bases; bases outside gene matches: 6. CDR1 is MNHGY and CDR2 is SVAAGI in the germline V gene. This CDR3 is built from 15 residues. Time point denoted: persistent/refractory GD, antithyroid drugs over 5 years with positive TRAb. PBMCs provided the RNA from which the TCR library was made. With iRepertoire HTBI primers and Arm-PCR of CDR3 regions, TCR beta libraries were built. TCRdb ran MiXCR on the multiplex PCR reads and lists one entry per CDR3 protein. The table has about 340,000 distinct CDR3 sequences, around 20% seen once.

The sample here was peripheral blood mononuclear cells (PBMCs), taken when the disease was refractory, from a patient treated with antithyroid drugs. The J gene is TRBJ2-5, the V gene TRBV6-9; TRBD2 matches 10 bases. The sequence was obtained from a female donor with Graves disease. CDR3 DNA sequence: TGTGCCAGCAGTTGGAGCGGGGGGGCCGGAGAGACCCAGTACTTC. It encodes CASSWSGGAGETQYF.